This TCR beta chain was identified in a study of blood T cell repertoires in COVID-19. Study overall: Specimens from acute and convalescent COVID-19 originated in the United States, Italy and Spain.

This study enrolled people aged 18 to 89 from about two dozen US geographic areas. Participants' reported clinical history set cohort assignment. In germline, CDR1 is SGHRS, CDR2 YFSETQ. The V and J ends lost 0 bases and 6 bases respectively, with 13 bases between them. The CDR3 has 15 residues. The protocol was immunoSEQ multiplex PCR, while the TCRdb copy is restricted to in-frame clones and leaves out a portion. Of about 240,000 clones in the sample, approximately 86% were seen once. The chain joins TRBV5-1 to TRBJ1-5; D gene ambiguous. The sequence was obtained from a woman in her forties with acute COVID-19. The sequencing sample was made of PBMCs or T cells enriched from blood (not recorded which). The CDR3 DNA reads TGCGCCAGCAGCTTGGACGGCGCGGAGGGTCAGCCCCAGCATTTT. Amino acid sequence: CASSLDGAEGQPQHF. Drawing the rest from reference TRBV5-1 and TRBJ1-5, the complete variable domain is KAGVTQTPRYLIKTRGQQVTLSCSPISGHRSVSWYQQTPGQGLQFLFEYFSETQRNKGNFPGRFSGRQFSNSRSEMNVSTLELGDSALYLCASSLDGAEGQPQHFGDGTRLSIL.